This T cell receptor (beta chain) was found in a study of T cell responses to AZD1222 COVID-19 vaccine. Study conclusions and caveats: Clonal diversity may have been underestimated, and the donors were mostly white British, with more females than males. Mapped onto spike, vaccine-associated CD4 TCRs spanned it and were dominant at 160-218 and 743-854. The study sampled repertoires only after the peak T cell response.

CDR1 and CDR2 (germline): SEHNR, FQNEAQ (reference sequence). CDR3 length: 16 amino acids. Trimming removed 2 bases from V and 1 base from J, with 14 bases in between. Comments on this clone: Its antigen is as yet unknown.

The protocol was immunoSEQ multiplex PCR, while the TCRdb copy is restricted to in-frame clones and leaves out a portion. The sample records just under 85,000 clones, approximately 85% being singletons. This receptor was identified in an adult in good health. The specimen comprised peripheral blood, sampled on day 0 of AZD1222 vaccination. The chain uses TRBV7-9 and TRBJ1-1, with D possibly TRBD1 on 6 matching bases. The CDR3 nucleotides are TGTGCCAGCAGCTTACCGACGGGCAGGGGGAACACTGAAGCTTTCTTT. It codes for CASSLPTGRGNTEAFF.